The 10 T cell receptor beta chains presented below share a single source sample, sequenced in a study of blood T cells in healthy people across ages. A second PCR of about 6 to 11 cycles used a sample-barcoded 5' primer and a J-beta primer mix. Each CDR3 protein gets one entry after TCRdb re-called the 5' RACE reads with MiXCR. Of about 1.8 million distinct CDR3 sequences in the sample, about 50% were seen once. The sample was blood. All receptors come from a woman in her forties in good health.

The rearrangement joins TRBV4-3 to TRBJ2-1; 9 bases agree with TRBD1. In germline, CDR1 is LGHNA, CDR2 YSLEER. Unmatched junction bases numbered 13, after V lost 0 bases and J lost 10 bases. The CDR3 is 17 amino acids. This chain's CDR3 is CASSQENTGTGLEEQFF. The CDR3 DNA follows: TGCGCCAGCAGCCAAGAGAACACCGGGACAGGGTTGGAGGAGCAGTTCTTC.

This clonotype has a handful of counts. The rearrangement links TRBV20-1 to TRBJ2-3; a possible D gene is TRBD2 (6 bases). The CDR3 contains 17 residues. V gave up 5 bases and J gave up 0 bases, with 21 bases separating them. Looked up from germline, CDR1 is DFQATT and CDR2 is SNEGSKA (reference sequence). CDR3 amino acids: CSARATGLAASTDTQYF. CDR3 sequence (DNA): TGCAGTGCTCGAGCCACGGGACTGGCGGCTAGCACAGATACGCAGTATTTT.

As DNA, the CDR3 is TGTGCCAGCAGTACCGGGCCTGGGGCTTTCTTT. This codes for CASSTGPGAFF. V and J are TRBV6-2 or TRBV6-3 and TRBJ1-1; D unclear. The CDR3 is made up of 11 amino acids. Germline CDR1 reads MNHEY; CDR2 reads SVGEGT. Trimming shortened V by 5 bases and J by 11 bases, and 12 bases separated the two germline ends.

This chain links TRBV12-3 or TRBV12-4 with TRBJ1-5; no clear D gene. V lost 7 bases and J lost 5, with 9 bases in between. The CDR3 length is 12 residues. The CDR3 sequence: CASKGEDQPQHF. In nucleotides, the CDR3 is TGTGCCAGCAAAGGAGAGGATCAGCCCCAGCATTTT.

Concerning this clonotype itself: Since a much larger clone is just one base distant, this may be a read error. The chain employs TRBV4-2 and TRBJ2-5; 12 nucleotides match TRBD1. The germline gives CDR1 LGHNA, CDR2 YNFKEQ. Unmatched junction bases numbered 10, after V lost 0 bases and J lost 11 bases. This CDR3 comprises 16 residues. The chain's CDR3 is CASSQDGTGGYNEQYF. CDR3 nucleotide sequence: TGTGCCAGCAGCCAAGATGGGACAGGGGGCTACAATGAGCAGTACTTC.

The chain uses TRBV7-8 and TRBJ2-1; tentative D call: TRBD2 (5 bases). The V gene lost 7 bases and the J gene lost 6 bases, with 28 bases spanning the gap. This CDR3 is built from 18 residues. Per germline, CDR1 SGHVS and CDR2 FQNEAQ. CDR3 DNA: TGTGCCAGCACCCATATCCTAGCCCCGCAGGCTTGGGGCAATGAGCAGTTCTTC. This sequence encodes CASTHILAPQAWGNEQFF.

The rearrangement uses TRBV20-1 and TRBJ1-2; TRBD1 aligns across 8 bases. Germline V gene sequence: CDR1 DFQATT, CDR2 SNEGSKA (reference sequence). CDR3 length: 14 residues. The V and J ends lost 4 bases and 3 bases, in that order; junction bases with no gene match: 7. In DNA form, the CDR3 reads TGCAGTGCTAAAGACAGGGGAGTAGACTATGGCTACACCTTC. This gives the protein CSAKDRGVDYGYTF.

This rearrangement joins TRBV24-1 to TRBJ2-5; possibly TRBD1 or TRBD2 for D (5 bases each). The CDR3 runs 15 residues. Trimming pared 5 bases from V and 11 bases from J, leaving 23 bases between. Germline CDR1 is KGHDR and CDR2 is SFDVKD. DNA for the CDR3: TGTGCCACCAGTGGATTAGAGGGGTTTGGGGATGAGCAGTACTTC. It specifies CATSGLEGFGDEQYF.

This clonotype was seen more than once but under ten times. This chain connects TRBV9 to TRBJ2-6, with 7 bases matching TRBD2. CDR3 length: 20 residues. V lost 0 bases and J lost 0; bases outside the gene matches: 12. Per germline, CDR1 SGDLS and CDR2 YYNGEE. CDR3: CASSVVRRGTTYSGANVLTF. The DNA for the CDR3 is TGTGCCAGCAGCGTAGTTCGGCGGGGGACCACTTACTCTGGGGCCAACGTCCTGACTTTC. Complete variable domain (other parts from reference TRBV9 and TRBJ2-6): DSGVTQTPKHLITATGQRVTLRCSPRSGDLSVYWYQQSLDQGLQFLIQYYNGEERAKGNILERFSAQQFPDLHSELNLSSLELGDSALYFCASSVVRRGTTYSGANVLTFGAGSRLTVL.

This clonotype was observed a handful of times. The CDR3 here is CASSLTGGPLYNEQFF. CDR3 in DNA: TGCGCCAGCAGCTTGACAGGGGGCCCCCTATACAATGAGCAGTTCTTC. This sequence joins TRBV5-1 and TRBJ2-1, with TRBD1 matching 9 bases. The V segment lost 1 base and the J segment 4 bases; nucleotides outside the gene matches: 6. The CDR3 is 16 residues long. Germline CDR1 and CDR2: SGHRS and YFSETQ.